This is a list of T cell receptor beta chains from one sample in a study of T cells in Graves' hyperthyroidism and ophthalmopathy. One entry per CDR3 protein results from TCRdb running MiXCR on the multiplex PCR reads. The profile shows about 610,000 distinct CDR3 sequences, more than 15% of them singletons. Sequences were obtained from blood. The receptors stem from a woman between 40 and 50 years old with Graves' ophthalmopathy. The CDR3 runs from the conserved cysteine through the conserved F or W. The order of the fields is J gene, D gene, V gene, CDR3 protein. The D gene is left open where the match is weak.

j_gene: -; d_gene: -; v_gene: TRBV11-2; CDR3aa: CASSLDGLWEQFF
j_gene: TRBJ2-7; d_gene: -; v_gene: TRBV5-1; CDR3aa: CASSDRGVGEQYF
j_gene: TRBJ2-1; d_gene: TRBD2; v_gene: TRBV6-1; CDR3aa: CASSATRGRGIEQFF
j_gene: TRBJ2-6; d_gene: -; v_gene: TRBV7-3; CDR3aa: CASSLNEGSGANVLTF
j_gene: TRBJ1-5; d_gene: -; v_gene: TRBV19; CDR3aa: CASSQGSRQPQHF
j_gene: TRBJ2-3; d_gene: -; v_gene: TRBV10-3; CDR3aa: CAISEEGGTTQYF
j_gene: TRBJ1-2; d_gene: -; v_gene: TRBV28; CDR3aa: CASSFRTVGYGYTF
j_gene: TRBJ2-5; d_gene: -; v_gene: TRBV9; CDR3aa: CASSVDKQETQYF
j_gene: TRBJ1-2; d_gene: TRBD1; v_gene: TRBV6-1; CDR3aa: CASSEVLLDRGPGYTF
j_gene: TRBJ1-1; d_gene: TRBD1; v_gene: TRBV29-1; CDR3aa: CSVWGQGNTEAFF
j_gene: TRBJ1-2; d_gene: -; v_gene: TRBV2; CDR3aa: CASSPFPWGGNGYTF
j_gene: TRBJ2-3; d_gene: -; v_gene: TRBV29-1; CDR3aa: CSVEKDSSTDTQYF
j_gene: TRBJ2-3; d_gene: TRBD1; v_gene: TRBV6-1; CDR3aa: CASSNRQGRSADTQYF
j_gene: TRBJ1-2; d_gene: -; v_gene: TRBV29-1; CDR3aa: CSVDNYGYTF
j_gene: TRBJ2-3; d_gene: TRBD2; v_gene: TRBV5-1; CDR3aa: CASSLGLLAGGEDTQYF
j_gene: TRBJ2-1; d_gene: TRBD1; v_gene: TRBV20-1; CDR3aa: CSARRQGALNEQFF
j_gene: TRBJ2-3; d_gene: TRBD2; v_gene: TRBV20-1; CDR3aa: CSAYPGLAGIGGTDTQYF
j_gene: TRBJ2-1; d_gene: TRBD2; v_gene: TRBV2; CDR3aa: CASSRQGLAGVSYNEQFF